The next 11 T cell receptor beta chains were all read from a single sample in a study of blood T cells in healthy people across ages. Using a J-beta primer mix together with a sample-barcoded 5' primer, a second PCR was run for 7 to 11 cycles. TCRdb redid the calling of the 5' RACE reads with MiXCR, one entry per CDR3 protein. The table includes about 1.5 million distinct CDR3 sequences, approximately 42% detected once. The sequencing input was blood. Receptor source: a woman aged 18-29 years in good health.

The sample holds a few counts of this clonotype. This chain uses TRBV4-1 with TRBJ2-3; the match to TRBD1 covers 7 bases. The CDR3 sequence is 18 residues long. Trimming took 5 bases from V and 0 from J; bases not matched to a gene: 14. Germline V lookup: CDR1 MGHRA, CDR2 YSYEKL. CDR3 sequence reads: CASSGRSLDRDSTDTQYF. The CDR3 bases are TGCGCCAGCAGCGGAAGGAGTCTTGACAGGGATAGCACAGATACGCAGTATTTT.

In this sample, this clonotype turned up a few times. DNA for the CDR3: TGCAGCGCCATGAGCGGGACAGGGGCCAACGTCCTGACTTTC. Its translation: CSAMSGTGANVLTF. J is TRBJ2-6 and V is TRBV29-1; a possible D gene is TRBD2 (7 bases). Germline assignment: CDR1 SQVTM and CDR2 ANQGSEA. This CDR3 has 14 residues. The V and J ends lost 7 bases and 4 bases respectively, with 14 bases between them.

The V and J genes are TRBV12-3 or TRBV12-4 and TRBJ1-2; D may be TRBD1 (5 bases). The CDR3 has 15 amino acids. V lost 5 bases and J 8 bases, leaving 21 bases between the germline ends. This chain's CDR3 is CASSLLLQDPGGYTF. DNA of the CDR3: TGTGCCAGCAGTCTACTGTTACAGGACCCGGGGGGCTACACCTTC.

This clonotype was recorded a few times. V and J are TRBV27 and TRBJ1-1; the D is unclear. Trimming took 3 bases from V and 5 from J, leaving 10 bases between them. CDR1 is MNHEY, CDR2 SMNVEV, per germline (reference sequence). CDR3 size: 13 residues. The CDR3 DNA sequence: TGTGCCAGCAGTTTCGGTAGGTGGACTGAAGCTTTCTTT. It encodes CASSFGRWTEAFF.

V is TRBV20-1 and J is TRBJ2-3, with a weak D call TRBD2 (7 bases). CDR1 DFQATT and CDR2 SNEGSKA come from the germline V gene (reference sequence). The CDR3 covers 13 residues. V lost 5 bases, J lost 4 bases, and 13 bases lay in between. The CDR3 sequence is CSAAKGGADTQYF. CDR3 DNA sequence: TGCAGTGCTGCCAAGGGGGGGGCAGATACGCAGTATTTT.

The chain has TRBV20-1 and TRBJ1-1, with D possibly TRBD1 on 6 matching bases. CDR1 is DFQATT, CDR2 SNEGSKA, per germline (reference sequence). There are 15 residues in the CDR3. V lost 0 bases, J lost 5 bases, and 16 bases lay in between. This CDR3 reads CSARDPQGIGTEAFF. The CDR3 bases are TGCAGTGCTAGAGACCCACAGGGAATTGGGACTGAAGCTTTCTTT.

Concerning this clonotype: Mismatch with germline at one junction end may stem from a read error. The V call is TRBV5-8, the J call TRBJ2-1; no firm D call. CDR3 length: 14 residues. The germline gives CDR1 SGHTS, CDR2 YDEGEE. CDR3 protein: CASSFRQTANGQFF. The CDR3 DNA follows: TGTGCCAGCAGCTTCAGGCAGACCGCCAATGGGCAGTTCTTC.

V gene TRBV29-1 combines with J gene TRBJ2-5, with 9 bases identical to TRBD1. Germline assignment: CDR1 SQVTM and CDR2 ANQGSEA. V was clipped by 7 bases and J by 4 bases; unmatched bases: 16. The CDR3 has 16 amino acids. This chain's CDR3 is CSALEDRGGDGETQYF. The CDR3 region has the DNA TGCAGCGCCCTTGAGGACAGGGGAGGAGACGGAGAGACCCAGTACTTC. Full variable domain (missing parts from reference TRBV29-1 and TRBJ2-5): SAVISQKPSRDICQRGTSLTIQCQVDSQVTMMFWYRQQPGQSLTLIATANQGSEATYESGFVIDKFPISRPNLTFSTLTVSNMSPEDSSIYLCSALEDRGGDGETQYFGPGTRLLVL.

A few counts support this clonotype. The chain uses TRBV7-9 and TRBJ2-6; TRBD2 agrees at 8 bases. Germline V lookup: CDR1 SEHNR, CDR2 FQNEAQ (reference sequence). V trimming: 3 bases; J trimming: 3 bases; junction bases outside the gene matches: 1. This CDR3 has 15 residues. CDR3 in DNA: TGTGCCAGCAGCTTGGCGGGGGGTGGGGCCAACGTCCTGACTTTC. It translates to CASSLAGGGANVLTF.

The rearrangement uses TRBV6-2 or TRBV6-3 and TRBJ2-1; D gene ambiguous. This CDR3 is 12 amino acids long. CDR1 MNHEY and CDR2 SVGEGT come from the germline V gene. V dropped 5 bases and J dropped 7 bases, with 9 bases sitting between them. DNA for the CDR3: TGTGCCAGCAGTCAACCCCGTAATGAGCAGTTCTTC. Amino acid sequence: CASSQPRNEQFF.

This clonotype turned up a few times. The rearrangement joins TRBV5-1 to TRBJ1-2; 7 nucleotides match TRBD1. CDR1 SGHRS and CDR2 YFSETQ come from the germline V gene. J gave up 4 bases and V 3 bases, and 15 bases lay outside the gene matches. CDR3 length: 17 amino acids. CDR3 protein: CASSSTTRTGLLYGYTF. The DNA of the CDR3 is TGCGCCAGCAGCTCCACAACCCGGACAGGCCTACTCTATGGCTACACCTTC. The full variable domain, completed using reference TRBV5-1 and TRBJ1-2, is KAGVTQTPRYLIKTRGQQVTLSCSPISGHRSVSWYQQTPGQGLQFLFEYFSETQRNKGNFPGRFSGRQFSNSRSEMNVSTLELGDSALYLCASSSTTRTGLLYGYTFGSGTRLTVV.